The 15 T cell receptor beta chains in this list originate from one sample, sequenced in a study of human CD4 T cells and Enterobacteriaceae. CFSE-low CD25+ ICOS+ proliferating activated T cells were FACS-sorted after roughly 6-7 days. Sorted memory CD4+ T cells were CFSE-labeled and cultured 2:1 with irradiated antigen-pulsed autologous monocytes. All CD4+ cells other than CD45RA+CCR7+CD95- naive cells were sorted as memory, over 98% pure. Profiled with immunoSEQ multiplex PCR; TCRdb holds only in-frame clones, not every one. The table has 500 or so clones, 35% to 45% seen once; the top ten hold approximately 23%. Sequenced: bacteria-reactive CD4+ T cells grown in culture. As to subset: CFSE-low proliferating memory CD4 T cells sorted after in vitro stimulation with a heat-inactivated bacterium or M. tuberculosis lysate. Receptor source: a human donor in good health.

The V call is TRBV7-9, the J call TRBJ2-5, with 13 positions matching TRBD2. This CDR3 contains 17 residues. V was clipped by 4 bases and J by 2 bases; unmatched bases: 7. The germline V gene encodes CDR1 SEHNR and CDR2 FQNEAQ (reference sequence). CDR3 sequence reads: CASSSWTSGGSQETQYF. The CDR3 coding sequence is TGTGCCAGCAGCTCCTGGACTAGCGGGGGCTCTCAAGAGACCCAGTACTTC.

There are a few counts of this clone. The V gene is TRBV7-9, the J gene TRBJ1-2; possibly TRBD1 for D (5 bases). Trimming cost V 5 bases and J 8 bases, with 18 bases left between them. This CDR3 has 14 amino acids. Germline V CDR1 and CDR2: SEHNR, FQNEAQ (reference sequence). CDR3 amino acids: CASSTETPREGYTF. The CDR3 DNA reads as TGTGCCAGCAGCACGGAGACACCCAGGGAAGGCTACACCTTC.

This clone has a handful of counts. The genes are TRBV5-5 and TRBJ2-7; 9 bases agree with TRBD1. The CDR3 has 17 amino acids. The germline gives CDR1 SGHKS, CDR2 YYEKEE (reference sequence). Trimming at V came to 2 bases and at J to 5 bases, leaving 14 bases not matched to a gene. The DNA for the CDR3 is TGTGCCAGCAGCTTCTACCGACCCGTCACAGGGGGCAACGAGCAGTACTTC. The encoded protein is CASSFYRPVTGGNEQYF. Supplemented by reference TRBV5-5 and TRBJ2-7, the full variable domain reads DAGVTQSPTHLIKTRGQQVTLRCSPISGHKSVSWYQQVLGQGPQFIFQYYEKEERGRGNFPDRFSARQFPNYSSELNVNALLLGDSALYLCASSFYRPVTGGNEQYFGPGTRLTVT.

The rearrangement links TRBV7-3 to TRBJ2-5; possible D gene TRBD2, 6 bases. The CDR3 runs to 15 residues. V gave up 3 bases and J gave up 2 bases, with 13 bases separating them. Germline V gene sequence: CDR1 SGHTA, CDR2 FQGTGA. The CDR3, as DNA: TGTGCCAGCAGCTTGCAGAACGGGAGACAAGAGACCCAGTACTTC. Its translation: CASSLQNGRQETQYF.

This clone has only one observation. This chain connects TRBV10-3 to TRBJ2-7; 9 nucleotides align to TRBD1. Per germline, CDR1 ENHRY and CDR2 SYGVKD. Unmatched junction bases numbered 7, after V lost 4 bases and J lost 6 bases. CDR3 length: 14 residues. CDR3 sequence: CAISVPGTGIEQYF. CDR3 DNA: TGTGCCATCAGTGTTCCCGGGACAGGGATCGAGCAGTACTTC.

This clone counts as medium-sized (0.01 to 0.1%). At the DNA level, this CDR3 is encoded by other sequences in the same sample as well. This chain connects TRBV18 to TRBJ1-5; 7 bases align to TRBD1. V shed 4 bases and J 3 bases; nucleotides not matched to a gene: 3. Germline V gene lookup returns CDR1 KGHSH and CDR2 LQKENI. The CDR3 length is 14 residues. The CDR3 reads CASSRDRDNQPQHF. The DNA of the CDR3 is TGTGCCAGCTCACGGGACAGAGACAATCAGCCCCAGCATTTT.

This clone was picked up a small number of times. The V gene is TRBV4-1, the J gene TRBJ1-6; D gene uncertain. V lost 4 bases to trimming and J lost 7 bases, with 11 bases between them. CDR1 is MGHRA, CDR2 YSYEKL, per germline. The CDR3 sequence is 14 residues long. This CDR3 reads CASSRQSGNSPLHF. The CDR3 DNA reads as TGCGCCAGCAGCCGACAAAGTGGCAATTCACCCCTCCACTTT.

The V gene is TRBV7-9, the J gene TRBJ2-2; possibly TRBD2 for D (6 bases). The V end was cut by 6 bases, the J end by 3 bases, with 17 bases between. The length of the CDR3 is 16 residues. The germline V gene has CDR1 SEHNR and CDR2 FQNEAQ (reference sequence). The CDR3 DNA reads as TGTGCCAGCAGTAGGAGGGAGCAGGATGACACCGGGGAGCTGTTTTTT. This sequence encodes CASSRREQDDTGELFF.

This chain links TRBV18 with TRBJ2-7; D is undetermined. V was cut by 6 bases and J by 4 bases, with 16 bases left in between. Germline lookup yields CDR1 KGHSH and CDR2 LQKENI. The CDR3 is 14 residues long. The CDR3 DNA reads as TGTGCCAGCTCGGTAGCCGCTCAGACTTACGAGCAGTACTTC. Its protein product is CASSVAAQTYEQYF.

The CDR3 region has the DNA TGTGCCTGGATCCCAGGGAACCTCTATAATTCACCCCTCCACTTT. This codes for CAWIPGNLYNSPLHF. The chain links TRBV30 to TRBJ1-6; possible D gene TRBD1, 5 bases. V was clipped by 4 bases and J by 3 bases, with 13 bases between them. CDR1 GTSNPN and CDR2 SVGIG come from the germline V gene (reference sequence). The CDR3 contains 15 residues.

This clone is labeled as medium-sized. The CDR3 DNA reads as TGTGCCAGCAGTTGGACAGGGGCGACAGATACGCAGTATTTT. Its protein product is CASSWTGATDTQYF. V usage is TRBV6-4 and J usage is TRBJ2-3, with 9 bases identical to TRBD1. Germline assignment: CDR1 MRHNA and CDR2 SNTAGT. The CDR3 totals 14 residues. Unmatched junction bases numbered 3, after V lost 5 bases and J lost 3 bases.

This clone was detected a few times. In nucleotides, the CDR3 is TGTGCCAGCAGTTCGCAGGCCTCGCACACTGAAGCTTTCTTT. Translating gives CASSSQASHTEAFF. The chain links TRBV6-5 to TRBJ1-1; D ambiguous. Trimming took 4 bases from V and 3 from J, leaving 12 bases between them. The CDR3 runs to 14 residues. The V gene's germline CDR1 is MNHEY and CDR2 SVGAGI.

The table lists this clone with a count of one. The chain couples TRBV6-1 to TRBJ1-5; D unclear. Between the trimmed V and J ends, which lost 1 base and 5 bases, there was a span of 0 bases. Germline assignment: CDR1 MNHNS and CDR2 SASEGT. This CDR3 is built from 11 residues. The CDR3 loop reads CASSEDQPQHF. The CDR3 DNA sequence: TGTGCCAGCAGTGAAGATCAGCCCCAGCATTTT.

The chain uses TRBV18 and TRBJ2-7; no clear D gene. CDR3 length equals 14 residues. With 5 bases removed from V and 2 bases from J, the gap between germline ends came to 13 bases. Per the germline V gene, CDR1 is KGHSH and CDR2 is LQKENI. The CDR3 DNA follows: TGTGCCAGCTCATACGGAGCCCTAACCTACGAGCAGTACTTC. Its translation is CASSYGALTYEQYF.

V gene TRBV5-1 combines with J gene TRBJ2-6, with 12 bases lining up with TRBD2. The J segment lost 2 bases and the V segment lost 4 bases, leaving 13 bases of the junction unmatched. The CDR3 totals 20 residues. The germline V gene has CDR1 SGHRS and CDR2 YFSETQ. The CDR3 DNA reads as TGCGCCAGCAGCCGGGGAACTAGCGGGAGGAGGGGAGCTGGGGCCAACGTCCTGACTTTC. This translates into CASSRGTSGRRGAGANVLTF.